This passage covers 16 T cell receptor beta chains from one sample sequenced in a study of OX40 agonist ivuxolimab in advanced cancers. Clones were sequenced by immunoSEQ multiplex PCR, and TCRdb holds only the in-frame ones, with some missing. The repertoire holds more than 50,000 clones, with around 87% as singletons. Sequenced here: CD4+ or CD8+ T cells sorted from blood, sampled in a trial of the OX40 agonist ivuxolimab. Receptors originate from an adult with an advanced solid tumor such as melanoma, head and neck, liver or kidney cancer.

V is TRBV6-6 and J is TRBJ1-6; D not resolved. The V gene lost 7 bases and the J gene lost 10 bases, with 8 bases spanning the gap. The CDR3 is made up of 11 amino acids. The V gene's germline CDR1 is MNHNY and CDR2 SVGAGI (reference sequence). CDR3 in amino acids: CASISLSPLHF. CDR3 nucleotide sequence: TGTGCCAGCATCTCGTTGTCACCCCTCCACTTT.

J is TRBJ1-5 and V is TRBV18; a possible D gene is TRBD1 (6 bases). CDR1 and CDR2 from the germline V gene are KGHSH and LQKENI. CDR3 size: 14 residues. V was shortened by 6 bases and J by 3 bases, with 12 bases between the two germline ends. The CDR3 DNA sequence: TGTGCCAGCTCGCTAGGGGGGGACAATCAGCCCCAGCATTTT. Its translation is CASSLGGDNQPQHF.

The chain recombines TRBV18 with TRBJ2-2; 8 nucleotides match TRBD1. Trimming cost V 3 bases and J 6 bases; bases outside gene matches: 3. CDR3 size: 14 residues. The germline V gene encodes CDR1 KGHSH and CDR2 LQKENI. Here the CDR3 reads CASSPAGGPGELFF. In nucleotides, the CDR3 is TGTGCCAGCTCACCGGCAGGGGGCCCCGGGGAGCTGTTTTTT.

The chain uses TRBV4-1 and TRBJ1-2; tentatively, D is TRBD1 (5 bases). CDR3 length: 13 amino acids. Germline values: CDR1 MGHRA, CDR2 YSYEKL. Between the trimmed V and J ends, which lost 7 bases and 6 bases, there was a span of 15 bases. The CDR3 nucleotides read TGCGCCAGCACCAAGTCAGGGTACGATGGCTACACCTTC. It translates to CASTKSGYDGYTF.

This sequence joins TRBV11-2 and TRBJ2-7, with D hard to call. Deletions cut 6 bases from V and 3 bases from J, with 12 bases between. Germline values: CDR1 SGHAT, CDR2 FQNNGV. CDR3 size: 13 residues. CDR3 loop: CASSLSGDYEQYF. DNA for the CDR3: TGTGCCAGCAGTCTTTCCGGTGACTACGAGCAGTACTTC.

This rearrangement joins TRBV5-6 to TRBJ2-5; D is uncertain. The CDR3 has 15 amino acids. The V gene lost 0 bases and the J gene lost 1 base, with 10 bases spanning the gap. CDR1 is SGHDT, CDR2 YYEEEE, per germline. The CDR3 coding sequence is TGTGCCAGCAGCTTGGAGGCAAGGACCCAAGAGACCCAGTACTTC. It translates to CASSLEARTQETQYF. The full variable domain, its missing parts supplied by reference TRBV5-6 and TRBJ2-5, is DAGVTQSPTHLIKTRGQQVTLRCSPKSGHDTVSWYQQALGQGPQFIFQYYEEEERQRGNFPDRFSGHQFPNYSSELNVNALLLGDSALYLCASSLEARTQETQYFGPGTRLLVL.

This clone was seen just once. The chain combines TRBV20-1 with TRBJ2-7, with 8 bases identical to TRBD2. This CDR3 spans 11 amino acids. The germline CDR1 and CDR2 sequences are DFQATT and SNEGSKA (reference sequence). V was pared by 4 bases and J by 4 bases, with 0 bases of the junction left unmatched. Written as DNA, the CDR3 is TGCAGTGCTACTAGCGGGTACGAGCAGTACTTC. It is translated as CSATSGYEQYF.

The J gene is TRBJ1-6, the V gene TRBV5-1, with D possibly TRBD1 on 5 matching bases. This CDR3 comprises 16 residues. Germline V CDR1 and CDR2: SGHRS, YFSETQ. V lost 4 bases and J lost 9, with 20 bases in between. Here the CDR3 reads CASSTGPTKQASPLHF. The CDR3 DNA reads as TGCGCCAGCAGCACGGGTCCGACAAAACAGGCTTCACCCCTCCACTTT.

The V and J genes are TRBV10-1 and TRBJ2-3, with 8 bases identical to TRBD2. Germline loops: CDR1 WNHNN, CDR2 SYGVQD (reference sequence). The junction had 9 bases not matched to a gene; V was cut back by 10 bases and J by 3 bases. This CDR3 is built from 14 residues. The CDR3: CATRPGGATDTQYF. For the CDR3, the DNA is TGCGCCACCCGGCCGGGGGGGGCGACAGATACGCAGTATTTT.

This rearrangement joins TRBV5-1 to TRBJ1-1; possible D gene TRBD1, 6 bases. V was pared by 4 bases and J by 0 bases, with 10 bases between. Germline lookup yields CDR1 SGHRS and CDR2 YFSETQ. This CDR3 contains 14 residues. The CDR3 region has the DNA TGCGCCAGCAGCCTGGGGGCGATGAACACTGAAGCTTTCTTT. It codes for CASSLGAMNTEAFF.

V and J are TRBV11-2 and TRBJ1-6; a weak D match, TRBD1 (6 bases). The CDR3 totals 17 residues. CDR1 and CDR2 from the germline V gene are SGHAT and FQNNGV. V shed 5 bases and J shed 9 bases, with 23 bases lying between them. The CDR3 coding sequence is TGTGCCAGCAGCCTCACCTTACAGGGTAATGTCTTTTCACCCCTCCACTTT. Its protein product is CASSLTLQGNVFSPLHF.

The rearrangement joins TRBV4-3 to TRBJ2-5; D is possibly TRBD1 or TRBD2 (5 bases each). V lost 3 bases and J lost 3, with 14 bases in between. The CDR3 has 15 amino acids. From germline, CDR1 is LGHNA and CDR2 YSLEER. The CDR3 nucleotides read TGCGCCAGCAGCCACGGACACTCCGGGGAAGAGACCCAGTACTTC. It translates to CASSHGHSGEETQYF.

The chain joins TRBV23-1 to TRBJ2-1; TRBD2 agrees at 13 bases. TRBV23-1 is recorded as an ORF, its role being uncertain. V dropped 7 bases and J dropped 8; count of bases not matched to a gene: 8. The CDR3 is made up of 15 amino acids. The CDR3 nucleotides are TGCGCCAGCACCTACGGACTAGCGGGGGAAGATGAGCAGTTCTTC. Protein product: CASTYGLAGEDEQFF.

The gene calls are TRBV6-6 and TRBJ1-4; 7 bases map to TRBD1. The V segment lost 5 bases and the J segment 7 bases; nucleotides outside the gene matches: 7. The CDR3 has 14 amino acids. CDR1 is MNHNY, CDR2 SVGAGI, per germline (reference sequence). The CDR3 protein is CASSRDREFEKLFF. CDR3 nucleotide sequence: TGTGCCAGCAGTCGCGACAGGGAGTTTGAAAAACTGTTTTTT.

V gene TRBV10-3 combines with J gene TRBJ2-2, with D tentatively TRBD1 or TRBD2 (5 bases each). V lost 11 bases to trimming and J lost 7 bases, with 14 bases between them. Germline CDR1 is ENHRY and CDR2 is SYGVKD. There are 12 residues in the CDR3. The CDR3 DNA is TGTGCCGTACTCCGGGGCGTCGGGGAGCTGTTTTTT. Amino acid sequence: CAVLRGVGELFF.

This chain joins TRBV20-1 and TRBJ2-1, with D uncertain. The germline CDR1 and CDR2 sequences are DFQATT and SNEGSKA (reference sequence). The CDR3 covers 11 residues. Trimming removed 3 bases from V and 4 bases from J, with 4 bases in between. The CDR3 region has the DNA TGCAGTGCTAGCGAGTACAATGAGCAGTTCTTC. Its translation: CSASEYNEQFF.